This TCR beta chain was sequenced during a study of T cell responses to AZD1222 COVID-19 vaccine. Profiling relied on immunoSEQ multiplex PCR, and the TCRdb table lists in-frame clones only, not all of them. The sample yields about 140,000 clones, 85% to 95% seen once. Study results and limitations: White British donors predominated, females outnumbered males, and clonal diversity was possibly underestimated.

A note on this clone: Its antigen remains unidentified.

This clonotype originated in an adult who received the AZD1222 COVID-19 vaccine. Sequenced material: peripheral blood, taken 28 days after the second AZD1222 dose.

CDR3 sequence reads: CASSYQGTTAYGYTF. CDR3 DNA sequence: TGTGCCAGCAGTTACCAGGGGACGACCGCCTATGGCTACACCTTC. V usage is TRBV6-2 or TRBV6-3 and J usage is TRBJ1-2, with D possibly matching TRBD1 (6 bases). V was cut by 2 bases and J by 4 bases, with 14 bases left in between. The CDR3 spans 15 residues. Germline V CDR1 and CDR2: MNHEY, SVGEGT.